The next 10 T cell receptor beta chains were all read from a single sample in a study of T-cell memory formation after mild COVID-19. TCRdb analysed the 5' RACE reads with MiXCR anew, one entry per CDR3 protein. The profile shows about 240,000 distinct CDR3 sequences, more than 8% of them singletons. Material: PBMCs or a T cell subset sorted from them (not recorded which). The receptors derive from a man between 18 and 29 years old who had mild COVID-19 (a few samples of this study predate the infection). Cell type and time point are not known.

As DNA, the CDR3 is TGTGCCAGCAGTCCCCGACCAGGCACAGATACGCAGTATTTT. Translating it yields CASSPRPGTDTQYF. The V gene is TRBV6-4, the J gene TRBJ2-3; D uncertain. V was pared by 5 bases and J by 1 base, with 10 bases between. The CDR3 contains 14 residues. Germline V CDR1 and CDR2: MRHNA, SNTAGT.

CDR3 sequence reads: CASTDGGAQETQYF. The CDR3 nucleotides are TGTGCCAGCACCGACGGAGGGGCGCAAGAGACCCAGTACTTC. J is TRBJ2-5 and V is TRBV2, with D possibly matching TRBD2 (6 bases). CDR3 size: 14 residues. Per the germline V gene, CDR1 is SNHLY and CDR2 is FYNNEI. The V gene lost 7 bases and the J gene lost 2 bases, with 14 bases spanning the gap.

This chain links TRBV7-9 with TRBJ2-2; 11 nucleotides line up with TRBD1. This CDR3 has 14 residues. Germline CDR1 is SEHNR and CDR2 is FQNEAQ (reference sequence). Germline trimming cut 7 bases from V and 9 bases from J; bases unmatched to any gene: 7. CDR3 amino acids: CASIRGQGAWELFF. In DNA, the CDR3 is TGTGCCAGCATCAGAGGACAGGGGGCCTGGGAGCTGTTTTTT.

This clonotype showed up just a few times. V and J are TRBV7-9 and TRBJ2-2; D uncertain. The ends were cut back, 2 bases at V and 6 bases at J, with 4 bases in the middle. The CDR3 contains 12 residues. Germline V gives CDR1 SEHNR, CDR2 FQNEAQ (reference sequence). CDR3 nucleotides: TGTGCCAGCAGCTTAAGAGCCGGGGAGCTGTTTTTT. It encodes CASSLRAGELFF.

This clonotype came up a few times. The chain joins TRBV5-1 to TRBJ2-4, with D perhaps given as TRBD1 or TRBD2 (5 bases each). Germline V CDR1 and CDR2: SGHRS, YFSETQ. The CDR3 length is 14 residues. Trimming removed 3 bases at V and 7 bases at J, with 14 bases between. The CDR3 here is CASSWDRITNIQYF. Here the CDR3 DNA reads TGCGCCAGCAGCTGGGACCGTATTACGAACATTCAGTACTTC.

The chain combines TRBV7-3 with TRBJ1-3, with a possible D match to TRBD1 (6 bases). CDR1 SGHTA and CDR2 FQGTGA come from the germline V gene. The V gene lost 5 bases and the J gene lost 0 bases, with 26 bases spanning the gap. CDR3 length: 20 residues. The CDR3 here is CASSPGGRTDLRFSGNTIYF. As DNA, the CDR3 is TGTGCCAGCAGCCCCGGCGGTCGGACAGACCTACGATTCTCTGGAAACACCATATATTTT.

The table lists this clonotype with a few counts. CDR3 DNA sequence: TGCACTGGGACTAGCGGAGACCAAGAGACCCAGTACTTC. As protein: CTGTSGDQETQYF. This sequence joins TRBV20-1 and TRBJ2-5; 11 bases line up with TRBD2. Germline V CDR1 and CDR2: DFQATT, SNEGSKA (reference sequence). The CDR3 consists of 13 residues.

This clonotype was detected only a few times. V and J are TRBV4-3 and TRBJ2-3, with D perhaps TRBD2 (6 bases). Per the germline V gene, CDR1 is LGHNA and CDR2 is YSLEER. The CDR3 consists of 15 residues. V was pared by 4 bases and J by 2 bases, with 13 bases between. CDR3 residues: CASSRRRDATDTQYF. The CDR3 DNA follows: TGCGCCAGCAGCCGGAGGAGGGACGCCACAGATACGCAGTATTTT.

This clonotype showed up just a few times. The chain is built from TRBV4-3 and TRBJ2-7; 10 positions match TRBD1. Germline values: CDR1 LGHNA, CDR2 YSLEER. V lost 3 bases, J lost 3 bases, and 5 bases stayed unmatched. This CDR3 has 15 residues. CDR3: CASSQAGQGFYEQYF. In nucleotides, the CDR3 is TGCGCCAGCAGCCAGGCGGGACAGGGGTTCTACGAGCAGTACTTC.

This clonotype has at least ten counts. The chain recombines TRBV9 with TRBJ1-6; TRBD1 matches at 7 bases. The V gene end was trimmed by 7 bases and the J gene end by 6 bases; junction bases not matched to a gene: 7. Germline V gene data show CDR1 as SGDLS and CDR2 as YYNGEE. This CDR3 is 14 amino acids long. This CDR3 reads CASGKGGSNSPLHF. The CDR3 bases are TGTGCCAGCGGAAAAGGGGGCAGTAATTCACCCCTCCACTTT.